The next 26 T cell receptor beta chains were all read from a single sample in a study of T cells in Graves' hyperthyroidism and ophthalmopathy. Amplified regions were TCR beta CDR3 sequences from RNA transcripts. When the TCR CDR3 underwent first-round RT-PCR, the HTBI primer set was used. TCRdb recomputed calls from the multiplex PCR reads with MiXCR, one row per CDR3 protein. Of nearly 600,000 distinct CDR3 sequences in the sample, approximately 15% were seen once. The sequencing input was blood. The receptors stem from a woman aged 25 to 39 with Graves' hyperthyroidism that later progressed to Graves' ophthalmopathy.

This clonotype occurred many times. The chain uses TRBV6-1 and TRBJ2-7, with TRBD1 matching over 7 bases. V shed 5 bases, J shed 7 bases, and the junction held 8 bases outside the gene matches. The CDR3 sequence is 13 residues long. Germline CDR1 is MNHNS and CDR2 is SASEGT. CDR3 bases: TGTGCCAGCAGTCAAGGACAGGTCGTGGAGCAGTACTTC. Protein sequence: CASSQGQVVEQYF.

The sample holds many counts of this clonotype. This sequence joins TRBV9 and TRBJ2-1; D gene ambiguous. V was cut by 5 bases and J by 1 base, with 4 bases left in between. The CDR3 spans 12 residues. Germline loops: CDR1 SGDLS, CDR2 YYNGEE. The CDR3 nucleotides are TGTGCCAGCAGTGGTTCCTACAATGAGCAGTTCTTC. Translated, it gives CASSGSYNEQFF. Full variable domain (remainder filled in from reference TRBV9 and TRBJ2-1): DSGVTQTPKHLITATGQRVTLRCSPRSGDLSVYWYQQSLDQGLQFLIQYYNGEERAKGNILERFSAQQFPDLHSELNLSSLELGDSALYFCASSGSYNEQFFGPGTRLTVL.

This clonotype was counted at least ten times. J is TRBJ2-1 and V is TRBV3-1; 10 positions agree with TRBD1. The J segment lost 4 bases and the V segment lost 1 base, leaving 4 bases of the junction unmatched. The CDR3 extends over 16 amino acids. CDR1 is LGHDT, CDR2 YNNKEL, per germline (reference sequence). In DNA form, the CDR3 reads TGTGCCAGCAGCCAAGCCCGGGACAGGGGTTACAATGAGCAGTTCTTC. Its protein product is CASSQARDRGYNEQFF.

This clonotype turned up a few times. The chain combines TRBV5-1 with TRBJ2-7; 12 bases are shared with TRBD1. With V trimmed by 4 bases and J by 5 bases, 4 bases remained unmatched. The germline CDR1 and CDR2 sequences are SGHRS and YFSETQ. The CDR3 contains 14 residues. This chain's CDR3 is CASSQGQGANEQYF. CDR3 DNA sequence: TGCGCCAGCAGCCAGGGACAGGGGGCGAACGAGCAGTACTTC. Full variable domain (remainder filled in from reference TRBV5-1 and TRBJ2-7): KAGVTQTPRYLIKTRGQQVTLSCSPISGHRSVSWYQQTPGQGLQFLFEYFSETQRNKGNFPGRFSGRQFSNSRSEMNVSTLELGDSALYLCASSQGQGANEQYFGPGTRLTVT.

This clonotype was counted at least ten times. The V call is TRBV20-1, the J call TRBJ1-2; D uncertain. Germline V CDR1 and CDR2: DFQATT, SNEGSKA (reference sequence). Trimming cost V 0 bases and J 0 bases, with 8 bases left between them. This CDR3 is 14 amino acids long. CDR3 nucleotide sequence: TGCAGTGCTAGAGATTGGAAAACTAACTATGGCTACACCTTC. It codes for CSARDWKTNYGYTF.

This clonotype was seen ten or more times. This chain joins TRBV6-1 and TRBJ1-2; 10 positions agree with TRBD1. The V and J ends lost 5 bases and 8 bases, in that order; junction bases with no gene match: 5. Per germline, CDR1 MNHNS and CDR2 SASEGT. The CDR3 contains 13 residues. CDR3 nucleotides: TGTGCCAGCAGTACCGGGACAGGGGACGGCTACACCTTC. It is translated as CASSTGTGDGYTF.

This clonotype has at least ten counts. The chain uses TRBV27 and TRBJ2-1; a possible D gene is TRBD2 (6 bases). V gave up 7 bases and J gave up 0 bases, with 13 bases separating them. The CDR3 contains 15 residues. The germline V gene has CDR1 MNHEY and CDR2 SMNVEV (reference sequence). The CDR3 is CASTEGLSSYNEQFF. The CDR3 bases are TGTGCCAGCACCGAGGGACTTAGCTCCTACAATGAGCAGTTCTTC.

This clonotype has a count of ten or more. The rearrangement joins TRBV3-1 to TRBJ2-3; D gene unclear. The V gene's germline CDR1 is LGHDT and CDR2 YNNKEL (reference sequence). The CDR3 sequence is 14 residues long. Trimming removed 2 bases from V and 1 base from J, with 7 bases in between. This chain's CDR3 is CASSQRLRTDTQYF. The CDR3 DNA reads TGTGCCAGCAGCCAACGACTCCGCACAGATACGCAGTATTTT.

This clonotype appeared a single time. The chain joins TRBV9 to TRBJ1-5; 8 nucleotides agree with TRBD1. The ends lost 4 bases at V and 2 bases at J; junction bases unmatched: 5. Germline V CDR1 and CDR2: SGDLS, YYNGEE. The CDR3 contains 15 residues. The CDR3 DNA reads TGTGCCAGCAGCCCAACGACAGGGGGCAATCAGCCCCAGCATTTT. It translates to CASSPTTGGNQPQHF.

This clonotype was observed many times. The gene calls are TRBV24-1 and TRBJ1-5; TRBD1 might be the D (5 bases). CDR3 length: 14 residues. V gave up 1 base and J gave up 5 bases, with 8 bases separating them. The germline CDR1 and CDR2 sequences are KGHDR and SFDVKD. The CDR3 DNA is TGTGCCACCAGTGATTTTATGGGGGATCAGCCCCAGCATTTT. It encodes CATSDFMGDQPQHF.

Remarks on this clonotype: A much larger clone differs from this one at a single base, so this may be a read error. This rearrangement joins TRBV3-1 to TRBJ2-1, with D possibly being TRBD2 (6 bases). Trimming took 7 bases from V and 3 from J, leaving 22 bases between them. This CDR3 region has 17 residues. Germline V gene lookup returns CDR1 LGHDT and CDR2 YNNKEL (reference sequence). The CDR3 region is CASTPSPSRRDYNEQFF. Here the CDR3 DNA reads TGTGCCAGCACCCCGAGTCCTAGCAGGAGGGACTACAATGAGCAGTTCTTC.

In its sample, this clonotype was seen many times. The V and J genes are TRBV29-1 and TRBJ1-4; the match to TRBD1 covers 7 bases. The CDR3 spans 13 residues. V trimming: 6 bases; J trimming: 7 bases; junction bases outside the gene matches: 8. Germline CDR1 is SQVTM and CDR2 is ANQGSEA. The CDR3 coding sequence is TGCAGCGTCGGTGGACAGGCCAGTGAAAAACTGTTTTTT. Translated: CSVGGQASEKLFF.

This clonotype has ten or more counts. The V call is TRBV27, the J call TRBJ2-7; 7 bases are shared with TRBD2. The CDR3 consists of 15 residues. Germline values: CDR1 MNHEY, CDR2 SMNVEV (reference sequence). V shed 4 bases, J shed 6 bases, and the junction held 12 bases outside the gene matches. The CDR3 coding sequence is TGTGCCAGCAGTTCGTGGGCGGGAGTTTCAATCGAGCAGTACTTC. Amino acid sequence: CASSSWAGVSIEQYF.

This clonotype occurred many times. The V gene is TRBV6-2 or TRBV6-3, the J gene TRBJ2-7; 7 positions match TRBD1. With 2 bases clipped from V and 3 bases from J, the junction kept 10 bases outside the gene matches. Germline V gene sequence: CDR1 MNHEY, CDR2 SVGEGT. The CDR3 totals 16 residues. The CDR3 protein is CASSYGGEQGFYEQYF. In DNA form, the CDR3 reads TGTGCCAGCAGTTACGGGGGTGAACAGGGGTTCTACGAGCAGTACTTC.

This clonotype showed up many times. This chain uses TRBV5-1 with TRBJ2-5; D call uncertain. V was trimmed by 5 bases and J by 2 bases, leaving 10 bases between them. The germline gives CDR1 SGHRS, CDR2 YFSETQ. This CDR3 is built from 13 residues. This CDR3 is CASRGPLQETQYF. The CDR3 nucleotides read TGCGCCAGCAGAGGACCCCTGCAAGAGACCCAGTACTTC.

This clonotype was counted a few times. The chain links TRBV6-2 or TRBV6-3 to TRBJ2-7; 9 bases agree with TRBD2. CDR1 and CDR2 (germline): MNHEY, SVGEGT. V shed 6 bases and J 3 bases; nucleotides not matched to a gene: 12. The CDR3 extends over 16 amino acids. The DNA for the CDR3 is TGTGCCAGCAGCTTGGACCTAGCGGGAAATCTCTACGAGCAGTACTTC. It translates to CASSLDLAGNLYEQYF.

This clonotype appeared a few times. This may be a read error, as it is one base from a much larger clone. V usage is TRBV28 and J usage is TRBJ2-5; D possibly matches TRBD1 or TRBD2 (5 bases each). Matching the DNA end better, TRBJ2-1 makes the J call doubtful. The CDR3 extends over 11 amino acids. From germline, CDR1 is MDHEN and CDR2 SYDVKM. The CDR3 bases are TGTGCCAGCAGTTTATCGGGGACCCAGTTCTTC. It codes for CASSLSGTQFF.

There are many counts of this clonotype. The chain employs TRBV27 and TRBJ2-2, with a weak D call TRBD1 (5 bases). The CDR3 extends over 12 amino acids. V was cut by 9 bases and J by 5 bases, with 10 bases left in between. Germline CDR1 and CDR2: MNHEY and SMNVEV (reference sequence). The CDR3 DNA is TGTGCCAGTCAGGGTCGAACCGGGGAGCTGTTTTTT. This encodes CASQGRTGELFF.

This clonotype was seen repeatedly, ten times or more. The V call is TRBV24-1, the J call TRBJ2-1; D may be TRBD2 (6 bases). Per germline, CDR1 KGHDR and CDR2 SFDVKD. The ends were cut back, 5 bases at V and 0 bases at J, with 16 bases in the middle. The length of the CDR3 is 17 residues. The CDR3 bases are TGTGCCACCAGTGCCTACCGGGTTAGCGGCTCCTACAATGAGCAGTTCTTC. Encoded protein: CATSAYRVSGSYNEQFF.

This clonotype was detected ten times or more. The DNA of the CDR3 is TGTGCCAGCGCTTTCGTTACGGATAAAGAGACCCAGTACTTC. Translation: CASAFVTDKETQYF. V and J are TRBV28 and TRBJ2-5, with no clear D. CDR3 length: 14 amino acids. V was shortened by 8 bases and J by 3 bases, with 16 bases between the two germline ends. Germline CDR1 reads MDHEN; CDR2 reads SYDVKM.

There are many counts of this clonotype. The chain has TRBV6-1 and TRBJ1-1; 10 nucleotides align to TRBD1. Germline CDR1 and CDR2: MNHNS and SASEGT. Losses at the gene ends were 6 bases for V and 1 base for J; bases not matched to a gene: 8. The CDR3 spans 16 residues. CDR3 loop: CASRERQGAWNTEAFF. CDR3 bases: TGTGCCAGCAGAGAGAGACAGGGGGCTTGGAACACTGAAGCTTTCTTT.

This clonotype was counted at least ten times. J is TRBJ2-1 and V is TRBV29-1; 9 nucleotides agree with TRBD2. This CDR3 has 17 residues. The J segment lost 2 bases and the V segment lost 1 base, leaving 9 bases of the junction unmatched. Germline V CDR1 and CDR2: SQVTM, ANQGSEA. The CDR3, as DNA: TGCAGCGTTGAAGCTAGCGGGATTCGCAGCACCTACAATGAGCAGTTCTTC. It codes for CSVEASGIRSTYNEQFF.

The chain carries TRBV28 and TRBJ2-3; 8 bases agree with TRBD2. The CDR3 extends over 14 amino acids. Germline CDR1 reads MDHEN; CDR2 reads SYDVKM. The V and J ends lost 3 bases and 4 bases, in that order; junction bases with no gene match: 3. CDR3 bases: TGTGCCAGCAGTTTCCCGGGAGGGGCAGATACGCAGTATTTT. It codes for CASSFPGGADTQYF.

This sequence joins TRBV7-2 and TRBJ2-7; tentatively, D is TRBD2 (6 bases). Germline V CDR1 and CDR2: SGHTA, FQGNSA. The CDR3 has 15 residues. Deletions cut 1 base from V and 4 bases from J, with 14 bases between. This chain's CDR3 is CASSLVGLLAYEQYF. The CDR3 nucleotides read TGTGCCAGCAGCTTAGTTGGCTTACTAGCTTACGAGCAGTACTTC. The full variable domain, with the rest looked up from reference TRBV7-2 and TRBJ2-7, is GAGVSQSPSNKVTEKGKDVELRCDPISGHTALYWYRQSLGQGLEFLIYFQGNSAPDKSGLPSDRFSAERTGGSVSTLTIQRTQQEDSAVYLCASSLVGLLAYEQYFGPGTRLTVT.

J is TRBJ1-1 and V is TRBV7-2; 7 bases agree with TRBD1. The CDR3 is made up of 14 amino acids. Germline lookup yields CDR1 SGHTA and CDR2 FQGNSA. The trim removed 3 bases at V and 4 bases at J, leaving 5 bases unmatched. The CDR3 loop reads CASSFQQGPTEAFF. CDR3 bases: TGTGCCAGCAGCTTCCAACAGGGGCCCACTGAAGCTTTCTTT.

V gene TRBV14 combines with J gene TRBJ2-6; 8 nucleotides line up with TRBD1. Trimming took 4 bases from V and 2 from J; bases not matched to a gene: 7. This CDR3 region has 17 residues. Germline-derived CDR1 and CDR2 are SGHDN and FVKESK. CDR3 nucleotides: TGTGCCAGCAGCCTCGACAGGGGTCGTGCTGGGGCCAACGTCCTGACTTTC. Its protein is CASSLDRGRAGANVLTF.